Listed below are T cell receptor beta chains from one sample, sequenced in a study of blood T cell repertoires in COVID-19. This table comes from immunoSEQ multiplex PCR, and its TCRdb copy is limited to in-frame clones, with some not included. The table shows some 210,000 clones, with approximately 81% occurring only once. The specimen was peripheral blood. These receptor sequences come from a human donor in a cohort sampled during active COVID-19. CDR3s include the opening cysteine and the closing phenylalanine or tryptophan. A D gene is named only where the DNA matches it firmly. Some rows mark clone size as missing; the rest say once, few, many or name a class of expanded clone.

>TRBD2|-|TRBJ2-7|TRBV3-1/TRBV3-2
CASSQEGAGVDDEQYF
TGTGCCAGCAGCCAAGAAGGAGCGGGAGTCGACGACGAGCAGTACTTC
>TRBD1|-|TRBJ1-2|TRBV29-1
CSVDPTGDRGYTF
TGCAGCGTTGACCCCACAGGGGATCGTGGCTACACCTTC
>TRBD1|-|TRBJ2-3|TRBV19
CASSTTGTAGLDTQYF
TGTGCCAGTAGTACGACCGGGACAGCCGGTTTAGATACGCAGTATTTT
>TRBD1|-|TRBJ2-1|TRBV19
CASSDRGVELEQFF
TGTGCCAGTAGTGACAGGGGCGTAGAATTGGAGCAGTTCTTC
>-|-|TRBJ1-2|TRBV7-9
CASSFQVGQGLYVGYTF
TGTGCCAGCAGCTTTCAAGTCGGGCAGGGATTATATGTAGGCTACACCTTC
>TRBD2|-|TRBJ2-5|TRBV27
CASSRLAGGQETQYF
TGTGCCAGCAGTCGTCTAGCGGGAGGGCAAGAGACCCAGTACTTC
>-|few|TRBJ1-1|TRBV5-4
CASSSTTGITEAFF
TGTGCCAGCAGCTCTACAACAGGGATTACTGAAGCTTTCTTT
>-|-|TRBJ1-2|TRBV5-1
CASSLDQGPRDGYTF
TGCGCCAGCAGCTTGGATCAGGGCCCACGCGATGGCTACACCTTC
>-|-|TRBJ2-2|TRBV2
CASRLTDAPGELFF
TGTGCCAGCAGGCTAACCGATGCCCCCGGGGAGCTGTTTTTT
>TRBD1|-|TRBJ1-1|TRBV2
CAGQGDPDTEAFF
TGTGCCGGGCAGGGGGATCCGGACACTGAAGCTTTCTTT